Following are 17 T cell receptor beta chains from one sample sequenced in a study of identical twins. MiXCR, run by TCRdb on the 5' RACE reads, gives a single entry per CDR3 protein. The sample lists some 760,000 distinct CDR3 sequences, 18% occurring once. These data also formed part of another study, on T cells expressing NK-cell markers.

Sequenced input: PBMCs. The receptors derive from a young woman in good health.

CDR3 sequence reads: CASSTLGANEQFF. For the CDR3, the DNA is TGTGCCAGTAGTACCCTGGGGGCCAATGAGCAGTTCTTC. The chain carries TRBV19 and TRBJ2-1; a weak D match, TRBD1 (6 bases). The CDR3 spans 13 residues. Per germline, CDR1 LNHDA and CDR2 SQIVND (reference sequence). V was trimmed by 4 bases and J by 6 bases, leaving 10 bases between them.

This clonotype was recorded a few times. Written as DNA, the CDR3 is TGTGCCAGCAGCCAAGGACAGGGGTATGCCGGGGAGCTGTTTTTT. This translates into CASSQGQGYAGELFF. The V gene is TRBV3-1, the J gene TRBJ2-2; 8 bases fit TRBD1. The trim removed 1 base at V and 6 bases at J, leaving 4 bases unmatched. The CDR3 sequence is 15 residues long. Germline loops: CDR1 LGHDT, CDR2 YNNKEL (reference sequence).

The chain has TRBV7-6 and TRBJ1-1, with D unresolved. Germline V lookup: CDR1 SGHVS, CDR2 FNYEAQ. The V end was cut by 3 bases, the J end by 4 bases, with 9 bases between. The CDR3 totals 13 residues. The CDR3 DNA reads TGTGCCAGCAGCTTCGCATCCGGCACTGAAGCTTTCTTT. It yields the protein CASSFASGTEAFF. Full variable domain (remainder filled in from reference TRBV7-6 and TRBJ1-1): GAGVSQSPRYKVTKRGQDVALRCDPISGHVSLYWYRQALGQGPEFLTYFNYEAQQDKSGLPNDRFSAERPEGSISTLTIQRTEQRDSAMYRCASSFASGTEAFFGQGTRLTVV.

This clonotype was found a few times. The V and J genes are TRBV5-1 and TRBJ2-7; D may be TRBD1 (6 bases). This CDR3 is 13 amino acids long. Trimming shortened V by 1 base and J by 9 bases, and 14 bases separated the two germline ends. Looked up from germline, CDR1 is SGHRS and CDR2 is YFSETQ. Written as DNA, the CDR3 is TGCGCCAGCAGCTTGAGGGCAGGGGATGTGCAGTACTTC. Residues: CASSLRAGDVQYF.

The chain has TRBV9 and TRBJ2-1; 8 bases agree with TRBD2. The germline gives CDR1 SGDLS, CDR2 YYNGEE. Trimming cost V 1 base and J 4 bases; bases outside gene matches: 7. The CDR3 is made up of 16 amino acids. CDR3 nucleotide sequence: TGTGCCAGCAGCGTAAATTGGGCTAGCGGGTACAATGAGCAGTTCTTC. Translating it yields CASSVNWASGYNEQFF.

This clonotype was seen a single time. The chain couples TRBV5-1 to TRBJ2-7; 10 bases align to TRBD1. This CDR3 has 15 amino acids. Germline lookup yields CDR1 SGHRS and CDR2 YFSETQ. Losses at the gene ends were 1 base for V and 6 bases for J; bases not matched to a gene: 7. The CDR3 DNA reads TGCGCCAGCAGCTTGCCCGACAGGGGGCAGGGCGAGCAGTACTTC. This sequence encodes CASSLPDRGQGEQYF.

The table lists this clonotype with a few counts. The chain is built from TRBV7-2 and TRBJ2-7, with 10 bases that match TRBD1. J lost 2 bases, V lost 4 bases, and 5 bases had no gene match. The germline V gene has CDR1 SGHTA and CDR2 FQGNSA. The CDR3 has 15 residues. The CDR3 protein is CASSSRTGGTYEQYF. For the CDR3, the DNA is TGTGCCAGCAGCTCCCGGACAGGGGGTACCTACGAGCAGTACTTC.

The chain links TRBV11-2 to TRBJ2-1, with TRBD1 as a possible D gene (5 bases). V lost 1 base and J 5 bases, leaving 12 bases between the germline ends. The CDR3 is 15 residues long. Germline CDR1 reads SGHAT; CDR2 reads FQNNGV. The CDR3 DNA reads as TGTGCCAGCAGCTTAGGAATGGACACTCACAATGAGCAGTTCTTC. This gives the protein CASSLGMDTHNEQFF.

CDR3 region: CASTPPGEPGEYF. CDR3 sequence (DNA): TGTGCCAGCACCCCCCCGGGGGAACCGGGGGAGTATTTT. The chain recombines TRBV7-9 with TRBJ2-3; a weak D match, TRBD2 (6 bases). The CDR3 contains 13 residues. Germline V gene lookup returns CDR1 SEHNR and CDR2 FQNEAQ (reference sequence). With 7 bases removed from V and 13 bases from J, the gap between germline ends came to 21 bases.

The table lists this clonotype with a few counts. The V gene is TRBV6-1, the J gene TRBJ2-2, with a possible D match to TRBD2 (6 bases). The germline V gene has CDR1 MNHNS and CDR2 SASEGT. The CDR3 is 16 residues long. The V end lost 5 bases, the J end lost 6 bases, and 19 bases lay between the germline ends. The CDR3 nucleotides are TGTGCCAGCAGTCCACGGTCGGGAGCCGGATCCGGGGAGCTGTTTTTT. Residues: CASSPRSGAGSGELFF.

The genes are TRBV9 and TRBJ1-1; possibly TRBD1 for D (6 bases). V lost 2 bases, J lost 8 bases, and 13 bases lay in between. The CDR3 runs 13 residues. The germline V gene has CDR1 SGDLS and CDR2 YYNGEE. CDR3 sequence (DNA): TGTGCCAGCAGCGTCACCCCAGGGGAGGAAGCTTTCTTT. This gives the protein CASSVTPGEEAFF.

The chain has TRBV7-2 and TRBJ2-5, with TRBD2 identical over 8 bases. CDR3 length equals 16 residues. The V segment lost 1 base and the J segment 3 bases; nucleotides outside the gene matches: 7. Germline V gives CDR1 SGHTA, CDR2 FQGNSA. The CDR3 is CASSLGSGRGKETQYF. CDR3 sequence (DNA): TGTGCCAGCAGCTTAGGGAGCGGGAGAGGGAAAGAGACCCAGTACTTC.

This clonotype was seen repeatedly, ten times or more. The chain uses TRBV6-1 and TRBJ2-5; D is possibly TRBD1 (5 bases). CDR1 is MNHNS, CDR2 SASEGT, per germline. The ends were cut back, 5 bases at V and 5 bases at J, with 15 bases in the middle. The CDR3 covers 14 residues. CDR3 region: CASSPRTNRETQYF. In DNA form, the CDR3 reads TGTGCCAGCAGTCCCCGGACCAACAGGGAGACCCAGTACTTC.

The chain recombines TRBV5-1 with TRBJ1-4, with D tentatively TRBD1 (6 bases). The CDR3 sequence is 14 residues long. Trimming left V 7 bases short and J 8 bases short, with 18 bases between. Germline CDR1 reads SGHRS; CDR2 reads YFSETQ. The CDR3 nucleotides are TGCGCCAGCCGATACCTCCCAACAGGGGAAAAACTGTTTTTT. Its protein product is CASRYLPTGEKLFF.

The rearrangement joins TRBV6-1 to TRBJ2-1, with D possibly being TRBD2 (5 bases). The CDR3 length is 16 residues. Germline assignment: CDR1 MNHNS and CDR2 SASEGT. V lost 4 bases and J 1 base, leaving 14 bases between the germline ends. This CDR3 is CASSGLGEKSYNEQFF. The CDR3, as DNA: TGTGCCAGCAGTGGCCTCGGGGAAAAGTCCTACAATGAGCAGTTCTTC.

This clonotype was observed a handful of times. The chain employs TRBV20-1 and TRBJ2-3, with D hard to call. This CDR3 comprises 12 residues. Trimming pared 3 bases from V and 4 bases from J, leaving 8 bases between. Germline CDR1 reads DFQATT; CDR2 reads SNEGSKA (reference sequence). CDR3 sequence reads: CSARVDPDTQYF. As DNA, the CDR3 is TGCAGTGCTAGGGTCGATCCAGATACGCAGTATTTT.

This clonotype appeared a few times. The V gene is TRBV20-1, the J gene TRBJ2-3; 8 bases agree with TRBD2. Germline CDR1 DFQATT, CDR2 SNEGSKA (reference sequence). V was pared by 6 bases and J by 0 bases, with 11 bases of the junction left unmatched. This CDR3 region has 16 residues. The CDR3 nucleotides are TGCAGTGCGAGAAGATCCAGCGGGGGTAGCACAGATACGCAGTATTTT. Translating gives CSARRSSGGSTDTQYF.